This section outlines one T cell receptor (beta chain) sequence together with its context. Its antigen remains unidentified. The entry originates in a study of beta chain features in type 1 diabetes. Study-level information: Researchers looked at roughly 110 million sorted cells across all samples.

Whole-study findings and limits: PCR, the amplification step, might favor shorter templates, equally in patients and controls.

Sequencing targeted expressed TCRB transcripts, as all isolated RNA had been reverse transcribed. The data were produced by immunoSEQ multiplex PCR, yet TCRdb's version contains in-frame clones alone and is incomplete. The table shows under 900,000 clones, with roughly 15% occurring only once. Sorting that relied on CD45RO/CCR7/CD25/CD127/CD95/CD27 yielded CD4+ naive, central memory, regulatory and stem cell-like memory cells. Post-sort purity exceeded 95% for all sorted populations. V shed 4 bases and J 4 bases; nucleotides not matched to a gene: 5. Germline V gene sequence: CDR1 MNHNS, CDR2 SASEGT. The CDR3 is 14 amino acids.

The J gene is TRBJ2-3, the V gene TRBV6-1; 7 nucleotides line up with TRBD2. The sequenced sample consisted of naive CD4+ T cells from blood. The sequence derives from a young woman in good health. The CDR3: CASSVSGRADTQYF. The CDR3 nucleotides are TGTGCCAGCAGTGTCTCAGGGAGGGCAGATACGCAGTATTTT.